These T cell receptor beta chains were read from a single sample in a study of blood T cell repertoires in COVID-19. TCRdb keeps only in-frame clones here, not all; method: immunoSEQ multiplex PCR. The table lists a few hundred thousand clones, around 89% of them singletons. Source material: PBMCs or T cells enriched from blood (not recorded which). The receptors were sampled from a woman aged 18-30 years in a cohort exposed to, infected with or recovered from COVID-19 (not recorded which). CDR3s leave out the opening cysteine and the closing phenylalanine or tryptophan.

CDR3 length: 13
J gene: TRBJ1-1
V gene: TRBV25-1
CDR3 protein: ASSEYGFGNTEAF

CDR3 length: 13
J gene: TRBJ2-7
V gene: TRBV19
CDR3 protein: ASSRSGRGIDEQY

CDR3 length: 13
J gene: TRBJ1-5
V gene: TRBV7-9
CDR3 protein: ASSVGTVSVSPQH

CDR3 length: 12
J gene: TRBJ2-1
V gene: TRBV10-1
CDR3 protein: ASSELRGYNEQF

CDR3 length: 14
J gene: TRBJ2-7
V gene: TRBV11-3
CDR3 protein: ASSPTGSLSSYEQY

CDR3 length: 13
J gene: TRBJ2-7
V gene: TRBV5-4
CDR3 protein: ASSRAWGGIDEQY

CDR3 length: 10
J gene: TRBJ1-2
V gene: TRBV29-1
CDR3 protein: SVVQGAGGYT

CDR3 length: 14
J gene: TRBJ1-1
V gene: TRBV9
CDR3 protein: ASSVAQDPRNTEAF

CDR3 length: 11
J gene: TRBJ2-7
V gene: TRBV2
CDR3 protein: ASSQRGAYEQY

CDR3 length: 11
J gene: TRBJ2-2
V gene: TRBV29-1
CDR3 protein: SVMRRDTGELF